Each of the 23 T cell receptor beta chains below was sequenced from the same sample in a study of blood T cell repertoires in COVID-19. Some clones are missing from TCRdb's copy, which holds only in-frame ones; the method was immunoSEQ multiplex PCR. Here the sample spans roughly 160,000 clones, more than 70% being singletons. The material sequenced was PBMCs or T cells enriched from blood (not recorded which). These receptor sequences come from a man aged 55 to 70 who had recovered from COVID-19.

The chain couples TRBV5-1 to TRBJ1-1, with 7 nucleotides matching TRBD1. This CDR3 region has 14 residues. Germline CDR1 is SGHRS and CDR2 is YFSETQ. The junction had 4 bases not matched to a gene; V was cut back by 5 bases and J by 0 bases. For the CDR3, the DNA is TGCGCCAGCAGACTGGACAGGATGAACACTGAAGCTTTCTTT. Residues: CASRLDRMNTEAFF.

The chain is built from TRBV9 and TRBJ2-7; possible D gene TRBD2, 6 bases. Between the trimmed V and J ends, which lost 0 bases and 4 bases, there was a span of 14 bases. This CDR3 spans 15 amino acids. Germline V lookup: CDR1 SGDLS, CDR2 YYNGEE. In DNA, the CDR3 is TGTGCCAGCAGCGTAGGGGGGAGGCCCACTTACGAGCAGTACTTC. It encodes CASSVGGRPTYEQYF.

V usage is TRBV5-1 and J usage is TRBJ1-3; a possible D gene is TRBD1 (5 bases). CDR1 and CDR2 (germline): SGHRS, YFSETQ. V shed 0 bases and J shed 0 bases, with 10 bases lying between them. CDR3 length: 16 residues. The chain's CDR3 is CASSLVGGSSGNTIYF. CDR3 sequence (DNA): TGCGCCAGCAGCTTGGTCGGGGGGAGCTCTGGAAACACCATATATTTT.

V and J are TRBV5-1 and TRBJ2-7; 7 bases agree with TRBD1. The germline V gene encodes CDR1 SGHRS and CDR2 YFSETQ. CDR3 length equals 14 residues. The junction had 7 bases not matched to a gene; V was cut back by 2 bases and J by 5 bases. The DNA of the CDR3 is TGCGCCAGCAGCTTATGGGCCGACAGGGACGAGCAGTACTTC. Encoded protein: CASSLWADRDEQYF.

As DNA, the CDR3 is TGTGCCAGCAGCTTAGGAGACACAGGGGGTGGAGAAAAACTGTTTTTT. Its protein product is CASSLGDTGGGEKLFF. The chain couples TRBV7-2 to TRBJ1-4; 8 nucleotides agree with TRBD1. The V segment lost 1 base and the J segment 8 bases; nucleotides outside the gene matches: 9. The germline gives CDR1 SGHTA, CDR2 FQGNSA. The CDR3 runs 16 residues.

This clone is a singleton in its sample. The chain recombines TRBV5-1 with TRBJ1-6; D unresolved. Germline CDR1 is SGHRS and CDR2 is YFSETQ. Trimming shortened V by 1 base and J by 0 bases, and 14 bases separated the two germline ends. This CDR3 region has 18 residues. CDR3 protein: CASSLSDPGSSYNSPLHF. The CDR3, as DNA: TGCGCCAGCAGCTTGTCTGATCCGGGGAGCTCCTATAATTCACCCCTCCACTTT.

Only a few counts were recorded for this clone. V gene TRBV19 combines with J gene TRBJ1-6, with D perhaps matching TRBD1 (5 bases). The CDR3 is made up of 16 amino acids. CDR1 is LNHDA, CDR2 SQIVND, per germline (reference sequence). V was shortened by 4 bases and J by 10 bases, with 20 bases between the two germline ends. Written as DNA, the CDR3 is TGTGCCAGTAGTAAATCTCGGGACTCTTTAAGATCACCCCTCCACTTT. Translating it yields CASSKSRDSLRSPLHF.

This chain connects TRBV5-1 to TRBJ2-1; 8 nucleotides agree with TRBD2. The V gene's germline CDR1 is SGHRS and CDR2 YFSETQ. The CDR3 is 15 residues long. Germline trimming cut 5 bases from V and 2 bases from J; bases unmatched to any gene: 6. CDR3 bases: TGCGCCAGCAGAAATGTAGCGGGGCCCTACAATGAGCAGTTCTTC. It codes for CASRNVAGPYNEQFF.

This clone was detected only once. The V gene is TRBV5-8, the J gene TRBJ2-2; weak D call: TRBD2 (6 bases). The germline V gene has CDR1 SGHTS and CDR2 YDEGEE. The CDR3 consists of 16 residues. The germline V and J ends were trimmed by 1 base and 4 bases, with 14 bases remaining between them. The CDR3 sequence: CASSLRGTALTGELFF. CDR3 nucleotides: TGTGCCAGCAGCTTGCGCGGGACTGCGCTCACCGGGGAGCTGTTTTTT.

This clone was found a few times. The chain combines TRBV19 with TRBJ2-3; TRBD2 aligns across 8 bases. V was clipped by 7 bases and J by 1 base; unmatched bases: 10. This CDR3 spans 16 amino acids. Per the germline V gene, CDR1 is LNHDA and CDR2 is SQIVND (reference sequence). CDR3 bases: TGTGCCAGTACCTCACCTAGGCGGGGGGGCACAGATACGCAGTATTTT. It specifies CASTSPRRGGTDTQYF.

The CDR3 spells CASKGGIPSYEQYF. Written as DNA, the CDR3 is TGTGCCAGCAAGGGGGGGATTCCATCCTACGAGCAGTACTTC. The rearrangement links TRBV25-1 to TRBJ2-7, with a weak D call TRBD2 (7 bases). Looked up from germline, CDR1 is MGHDK and CDR2 is SYGVNS. Trimming took 7 bases from V and 1 from J, leaving 14 bases between them. The CDR3 loop spans 14 amino acids.

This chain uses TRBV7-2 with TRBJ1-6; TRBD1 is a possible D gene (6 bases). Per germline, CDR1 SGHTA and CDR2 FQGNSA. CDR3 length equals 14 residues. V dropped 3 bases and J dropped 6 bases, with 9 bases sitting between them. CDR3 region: CASSFYRVNSPLHF. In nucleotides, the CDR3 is TGTGCCAGCAGCTTTTACAGGGTTAATTCACCCCTCCACTTT.

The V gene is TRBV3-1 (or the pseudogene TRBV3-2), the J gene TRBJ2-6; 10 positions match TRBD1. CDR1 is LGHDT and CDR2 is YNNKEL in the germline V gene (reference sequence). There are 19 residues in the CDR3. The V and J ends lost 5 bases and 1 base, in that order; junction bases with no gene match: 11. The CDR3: CASSTPPGQGPSGANVLTF. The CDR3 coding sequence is TGTGCCAGCAGCACACCCCCGGGACAGGGGCCTTCTGGGGCCAACGTCCTGACTTTC.

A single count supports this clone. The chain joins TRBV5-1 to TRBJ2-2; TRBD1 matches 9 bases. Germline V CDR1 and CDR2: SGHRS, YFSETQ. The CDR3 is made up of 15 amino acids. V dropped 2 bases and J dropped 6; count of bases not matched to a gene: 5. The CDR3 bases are TGCGCCAGCAGCTTAAACACAGGGGGCGCCGGGGAGCTGTTTTTT. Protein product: CASSLNTGGAGELFF.

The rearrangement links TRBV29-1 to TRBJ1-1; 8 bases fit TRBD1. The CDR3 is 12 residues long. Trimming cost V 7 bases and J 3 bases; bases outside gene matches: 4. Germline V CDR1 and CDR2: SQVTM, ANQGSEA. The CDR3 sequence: CSANRGYTEAFF. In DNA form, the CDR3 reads TGCAGCGCAAACAGGGGGTACACTGAAGCTTTCTTT. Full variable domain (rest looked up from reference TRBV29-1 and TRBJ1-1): SAVISQKPSRDICQRGTSLTIQCQVDSQVTMMFWYRQQPGQSLTLIATANQGSEATYESGFVIDKFPISRPNLTFSTLTVSNMSPEDSSIYLCSANRGYTEAFFGQGTRLTVV.

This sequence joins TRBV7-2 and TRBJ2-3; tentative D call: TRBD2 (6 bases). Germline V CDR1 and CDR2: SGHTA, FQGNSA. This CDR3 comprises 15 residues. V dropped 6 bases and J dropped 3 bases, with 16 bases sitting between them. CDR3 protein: CASSRRSGSTDTQYF. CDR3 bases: TGTGCCAGCAGTCGACGAAGCGGGTCAACAGATACGCAGTATTTT.

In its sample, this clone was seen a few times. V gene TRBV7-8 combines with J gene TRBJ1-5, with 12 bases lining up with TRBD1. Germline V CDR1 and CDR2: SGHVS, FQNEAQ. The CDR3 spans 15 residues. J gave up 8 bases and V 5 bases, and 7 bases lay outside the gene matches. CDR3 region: CASSPRDRGQEPQHF. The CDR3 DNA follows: TGTGCCAGCAGCCCGAGGGACAGGGGGCAGGAGCCCCAGCATTTT.

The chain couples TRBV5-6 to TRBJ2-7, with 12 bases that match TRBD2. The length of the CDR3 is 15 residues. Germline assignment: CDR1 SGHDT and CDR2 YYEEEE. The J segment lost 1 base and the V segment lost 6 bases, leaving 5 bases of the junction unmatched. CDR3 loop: CASTELAGGSYEQYF. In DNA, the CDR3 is TGTGCCAGCACCGAACTAGCGGGGGGTTCCTACGAGCAGTACTTC.

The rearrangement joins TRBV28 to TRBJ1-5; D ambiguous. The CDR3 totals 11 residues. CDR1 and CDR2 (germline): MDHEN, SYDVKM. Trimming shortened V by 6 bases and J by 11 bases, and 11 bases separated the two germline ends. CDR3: CASSPFGAQHF. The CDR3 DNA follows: TGTGCCAGCAGCCCTTTCGGGGCCCAGCATTTT.

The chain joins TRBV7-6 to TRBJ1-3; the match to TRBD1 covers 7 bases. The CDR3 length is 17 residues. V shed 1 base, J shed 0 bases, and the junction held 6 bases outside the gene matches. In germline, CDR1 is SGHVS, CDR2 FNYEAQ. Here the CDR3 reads CASSLETGPRSGNTIYF. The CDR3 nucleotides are TGTGCCAGCAGCTTAGAGACAGGGCCTCGCTCTGGAAACACCATATATTTT.

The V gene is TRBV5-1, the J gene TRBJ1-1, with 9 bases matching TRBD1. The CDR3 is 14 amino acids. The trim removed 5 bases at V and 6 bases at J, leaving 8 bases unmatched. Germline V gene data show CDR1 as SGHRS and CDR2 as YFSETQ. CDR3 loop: CASSPGTGISEAFF. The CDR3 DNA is TGCGCCAGCAGTCCCGGGACAGGGATATCTGAAGCTTTCTTT.

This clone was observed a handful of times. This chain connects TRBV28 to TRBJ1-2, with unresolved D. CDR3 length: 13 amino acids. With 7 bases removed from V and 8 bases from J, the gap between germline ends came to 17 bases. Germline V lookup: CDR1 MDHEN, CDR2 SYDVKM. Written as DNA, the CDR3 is TGTGCCAGCATCTCAGGCGACCATGGGGGCTACACCTTC. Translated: CASISGDHGGYTF.

CDR3 DNA: TGCGCCAGCACCGCGACTAGCGCAACAGATACGCAGTATTTT. Translating gives CASTATSATDTQYF. The rearrangement uses TRBV5-1 and TRBJ2-3, with TRBD2 matching 8 bases. This CDR3 is built from 14 residues. CDR1 is SGHRS and CDR2 is YFSETQ in the germline V gene. V gave up 6 bases and J gave up 3 bases; unmatched junction bases: 6.